These T cell receptor beta chains were read from a single sample in a study of blood T cell repertoires in COVID-19. Repertoires were generated with immunoSEQ multiplex PCR, while TCRdb's copy carries only in-frame clones and drops some. Of 95,000 to 150,000 clones in the sample, about four fifths were seen once. Sequenced input: peripheral blood. The source of these receptors is a man in his sixties with acute or convalescent COVID-19. CDR3s leave out the opening cysteine and the closing phenylalanine or tryptophan. Fields, in order: V gene, D gene, J gene, CDR3 protein. A D gene is named only where the DNA matches it firmly.

V gene: TRBV27; D gene: TRBD1; J gene: TRBJ1-5; CDR3 protein: ASSLWSTGAHQPQH
V gene: TRBV5-1; D gene: -; J gene: TRBJ2-7; CDR3 protein: ASSSGGGTGSREQY
V gene: TRBV28; D gene: -; J gene: TRBJ2-2; CDR3 protein: ASSSPDGSANTGELF
V gene: TRBV5-8; D gene: -; J gene: TRBJ2-7; CDR3 protein: ASSFLTSSLEQY
V gene: TRBV12-1; D gene: -; J gene: TRBJ2-7; CDR3 protein: ASSPGLAGSGHEQY
V gene: TRBV28; D gene: -; J gene: TRBJ1-2; CDR3 protein: ASSLLRADYGYT
V gene: TRBV19; D gene: -; J gene: TRBJ2-1; CDR3 protein: ASRDYLRGSYNEQF
V gene: TRBV5-1; D gene: TRBD1; J gene: TRBJ1-6; CDR3 protein: ASSSRGLNSPLH
V gene: TRBV10-3; D gene: -; J gene: TRBJ2-1; CDR3 protein: AISSPGLNEQF
V gene: TRBV7-3; D gene: TRBD1; J gene: TRBJ2-7; CDR3 protein: ASSLARGSYEQY
V gene: TRBV5-6; D gene: -; J gene: TRBJ2-1; CDR3 protein: ASSLDGNGWNEQF
V gene: TRBV15; D gene: TRBD2; J gene: TRBJ2-1; CDR3 protein: ATSRGDSGRGDEQF
V gene: TRBV28; D gene: TRBD1; J gene: TRBJ2-4; CDR3 protein: ASSSHGQGASKNIQY
V gene: TRBV10-3; D gene: TRBD1; J gene: TRBJ1-1; CDR3 protein: AISESEDRLPEAF
V gene: TRBV11-1; D gene: -; J gene: TRBJ2-7; CDR3 protein: ASSLEEGGPYEQY
V gene: TRBV2; D gene: TRBD2; J gene: TRBJ2-1; CDR3 protein: ASSEEREGPHSYNEQF
V gene: TRBV25-1; D gene: TRBD2; J gene: TRBJ2-1; CDR3 protein: ASSDPTSGRGRNEQF
V gene: TRBV30; D gene: -; J gene: TRBJ1-2; CDR3 protein: AWLYQGKLDGYT
V gene: TRBV9; D gene: -; J gene: TRBJ2-1; CDR3 protein: ASSLRASQYTNEQF
V gene: TRBV5-1; D gene: -; J gene: TRBJ1-1; CDR3 protein: ASSLRGVEAF
V gene: TRBV5-1; D gene: TRBD1; J gene: TRBJ1-2; CDR3 protein: ASTTGNRDGYT
V gene: TRBV21-1; D gene: -; J gene: TRBJ2-5; CDR3 protein: AVRVEQETQY
V gene: TRBV29-1; D gene: TRBD1; J gene: TRBJ1-1; CDR3 protein: SVAAADRGVDTEAF
V gene: TRBV28; D gene: -; J gene: TRBJ1-5; CDR3 protein: ASTSPGVNSNQPQH
V gene: TRBV19; D gene: TRBD2; J gene: TRBJ2-7; CDR3 protein: ASSREGGLEQY
V gene: TRBV24-1; D gene: TRBD1; J gene: TRBJ1-5; CDR3 protein: ATSKSQGDQPQH
V gene: TRBV9; D gene: -; J gene: TRBJ1-4; CDR3 protein: ASSVGAAAEKLF
V gene: TRBV18; D gene: -; J gene: TRBJ1-2; CDR3 protein: ASSPDKNYGYT
V gene: TRBV12-5; D gene: -; J gene: TRBJ2-3; CDR3 protein: ASGLENAGAGEDTQY
V gene: TRBV9; D gene: -; J gene: TRBJ2-2; CDR3 protein: ASSVSHPGNTGELF
V gene: TRBV28; D gene: -; J gene: TRBJ2-7; CDR3 protein: ASSLPREAPLYEQY
V gene: TRBV19; D gene: -; J gene: TRBJ2-7; CDR3 protein: ASSASWTAYEQY
V gene: TRBV5-4; D gene: -; J gene: TRBJ1-2; CDR3 protein: ASSFPQGSYGYT
V gene: TRBV6-5; D gene: -; J gene: TRBJ2-1; CDR3 protein: ASSYSTGTYNEQF
V gene: TRBV5-5; D gene: TRBD1; J gene: TRBJ1-3; CDR3 protein: ASSFTGGGGNTIY
V gene: TRBV18; D gene: -; J gene: TRBJ2-5; CDR3 protein: ASSPPRSRGGETQY
V gene: TRBV3-1/TRBV3-2; D gene: TRBD2; J gene: TRBJ2-4; CDR3 protein: ASSQPSGTSGNIQY
V gene: TRBV6-5; D gene: TRBD2; J gene: TRBJ2-1; CDR3 protein: ASSSVGEGRNEQF
V gene: TRBV27; D gene: -; J gene: TRBJ1-2; CDR3 protein: ASSPSGRYGYT
V gene: TRBV18; D gene: -; J gene: TRBJ2-3; CDR3 protein: ASSESFTDTQY
V gene: TRBV7-3; D gene: TRBD2; J gene: TRBJ2-1; CDR3 protein: ASSLTSGPYNEQF
V gene: TRBV30; D gene: TRBD1; J gene: TRBJ1-1; CDR3 protein: AWSVQGGSPEAF
V gene: TRBV24-1; D gene: TRBD1; J gene: TRBJ2-7; CDR3 protein: ATSDSIRDRALEQY
V gene: TRBV28; D gene: TRBD2; J gene: TRBJ2-7; CDR3 protein: ASSLRGTSGRTGEQY
V gene: TRBV28; D gene: -; J gene: TRBJ1-2; CDR3 protein: ASRGRVDYGYT